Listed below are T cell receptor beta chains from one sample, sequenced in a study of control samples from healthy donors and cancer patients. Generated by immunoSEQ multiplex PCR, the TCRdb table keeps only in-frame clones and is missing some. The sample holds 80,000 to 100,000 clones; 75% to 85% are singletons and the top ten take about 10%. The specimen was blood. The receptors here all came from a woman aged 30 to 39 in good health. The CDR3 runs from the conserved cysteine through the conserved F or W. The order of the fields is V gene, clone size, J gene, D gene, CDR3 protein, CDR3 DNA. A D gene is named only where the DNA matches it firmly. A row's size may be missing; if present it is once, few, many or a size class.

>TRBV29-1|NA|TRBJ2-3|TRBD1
CSVGQGATDTQYF
TGCAGCGTTGGACAGGGGGCCACAGATACGCAGTATTTT
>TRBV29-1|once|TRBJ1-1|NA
CSVEEGGDTEAFF
TGCAGCGTTGAGGAGGGTGGAGACACTGAAGCTTTCTTT
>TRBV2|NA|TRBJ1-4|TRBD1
CASSAGQTYEKLFF
TGTGCCAGCAGTGCGGGACAGACTTATGAAAAACTGTTTTTT
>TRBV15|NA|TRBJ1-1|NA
CATSRGGKAEAFF
TGTGCCACCAGCAGAGGGGGAAAGGCTGAAGCTTTCTTT
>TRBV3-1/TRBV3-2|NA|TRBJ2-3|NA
CASSQRGTRTQYF
TGTGCCAGCAGCCAAAGGGGGACGAGAACGCAGTATTTT
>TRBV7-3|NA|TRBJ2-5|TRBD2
CASSPLLGGQETQYF
TGTGCCAGCAGCCCGCTGCTGGGGGGGCAAGAGACCCAGTACTTC
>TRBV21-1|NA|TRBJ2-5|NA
CASSINRGTQYF
TGTGCCAGCAGCATTAACCGGGGTACCCAGTACTTC
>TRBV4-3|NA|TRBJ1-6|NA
CASSQDIRDPLHF
TGCGCCAGCAGCCAAGATATTAGGGATCCCCTCCACTTT
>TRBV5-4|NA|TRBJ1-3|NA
CASSLGQGIGNTIYF
TGTGCCAGCAGCTTGGGGCAGGGGATAGGAAACACCATATATTTT
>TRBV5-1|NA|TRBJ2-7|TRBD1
CASSLGTGWSYEQYF
TGCGCCAGCAGCCTAGGGACAGGGTGGTCCTACGAGCAGTACTTC
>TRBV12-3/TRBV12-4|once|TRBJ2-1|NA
CASRDFSYNEQFF
TGTGCCAGCAGGGACTTCTCCTACAATGAGCAGTTCTTC
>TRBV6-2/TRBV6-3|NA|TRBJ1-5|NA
CASSSSVVSPQHF
TGTGCCAGCAGTTCCTCCGTGGTCAGCCCCCAGCATTTT
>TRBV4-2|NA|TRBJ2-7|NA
CASSPLGVGSEQYF
TGTGCCAGCAGCCCCCTAGGGGTGGGTTCCGAGCAGTACTTC
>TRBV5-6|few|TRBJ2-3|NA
CASSRLRVNTDTQYF
TGTGCCAGCAGCCGTTTGAGGGTAAACACAGATACGCAGTATTTT
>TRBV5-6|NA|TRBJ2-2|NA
CASSFAGTSTGELFF
TGTGCCAGCAGCTTCGCCGGGACGAGCACCGGGGAGCTGTTTTTT
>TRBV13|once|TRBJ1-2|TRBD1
CASSYGQGVHGYTF
TGTGCCAGCAGCTATGGACAGGGGGTTCATGGCTACACCTTC
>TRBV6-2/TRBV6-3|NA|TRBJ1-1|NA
CASSYSANTEAFF
TGTGCCAGCAGTTACTCGGCGAACACTGAAGCTTTCTTT
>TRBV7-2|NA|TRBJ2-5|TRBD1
CASSLQGAGETQYF
TGTGCCAGCAGCCTACAGGGGGCGGGAGAGACCCAGTACTTC
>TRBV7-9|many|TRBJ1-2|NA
CASSLATGNGYTF
TGTGCCAGCAGCTTAGCTACCGGGAATGGCTACACCTTC
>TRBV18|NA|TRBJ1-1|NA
CASSRTHNTEAFF
TGTGCCAGCTCACGCACGCATAACACTGAAGCTTTCTTT
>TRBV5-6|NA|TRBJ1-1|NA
CASSRTENTEAFF
TGTGCCAGCAGCAGGACAGAGAACACTGAAGCTTTCTTT
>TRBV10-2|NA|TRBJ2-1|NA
CASRGQGPSYNEQFF
TGCGCCAGCAGGGGCCAGGGACCATCCTACAATGAGCAGTTCTTC
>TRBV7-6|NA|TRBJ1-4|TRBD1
CAKDRENEKLFF
TGTGCCAAAGACAGGGAAAATGAAAAACTGTTTTTT
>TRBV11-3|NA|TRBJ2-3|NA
CASSLEYGDGETDTQYF
TGTGCCAGCAGCTTAGAATATGGGGACGGGGAGACAGATACGCAGTATTTT
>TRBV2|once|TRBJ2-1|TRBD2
CASSLGTSGGHWQFF
TGTGCCAGCAGTCTAGGGACTAGCGGGGGCCACTGGCAGTTCTTC
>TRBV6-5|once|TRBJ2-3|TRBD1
CASSYDWTGGSDTQYF
TGTGCCAGCAGTTACGATTGGACAGGGGGCTCAGATACGCAGTATTTT
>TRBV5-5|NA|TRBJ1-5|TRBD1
CASSWTGGSQPQHF
TGTGCCAGCAGCTGGACAGGGGGAAGTCAGCCCCAGCATTTT
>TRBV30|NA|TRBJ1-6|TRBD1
CAWKVAGGYSPLHF
TGTGCCTGGAAGGTTGCAGGGGGTTATTCACCCCTCCACTTT
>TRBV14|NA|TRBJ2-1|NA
CASSQGGGGHHNEQFF
TGTGCCAGCAGCCAAGGGGGCGGGGGCCATCACAATGAGCAGTTCTTC
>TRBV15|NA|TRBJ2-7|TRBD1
CATSPQGQGGMYEQYF
TGTGCCACCAGCCCCCAAGGACAGGGAGGAATGTACGAGCAGTACTTC
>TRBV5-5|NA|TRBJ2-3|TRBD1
CASSLYETGGTDTQYF
TGTGCCAGCAGCCTATACGAGACAGGGGGCACAGATACGCAGTATTTT
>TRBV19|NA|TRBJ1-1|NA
CASSVTGGLNTEAFF
TGTGCCAGTAGTGTCACGGGAGGATTGAACACTGAAGCTTTCTTT
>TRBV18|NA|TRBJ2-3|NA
CASTFSGPGNTDTQYF
TGTGCCAGCACCTTTAGCGGCCCGGGGAACACAGATACGCAGTATTTT
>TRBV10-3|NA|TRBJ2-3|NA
CAISLGLFTDTQYF
TGTGCCATCAGTCTCGGACTCTTCACAGATACGCAGTATTTT
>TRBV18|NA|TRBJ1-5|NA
CASSPTDSHNQPQHF
TGTGCCAGCTCACCCACGGACAGCCATAATCAGCCCCAGCATTTT
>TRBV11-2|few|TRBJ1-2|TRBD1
CASSRGQGATNYGYTF
TGTGCCAGCAGCCGAGGACAGGGGGCGACCAACTATGGCTACACCTTC
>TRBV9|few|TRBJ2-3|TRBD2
CASSVAGVGAGEYF
TGTGCCAGCAGCGTAGCTGGAGTCGGGGCGGGGGAGTATTTT
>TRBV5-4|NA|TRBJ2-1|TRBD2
CASSSASGSYNEQFF
TGTGCCAGCAGCTCCGCTAGCGGGTCTTACAATGAGCAGTTCTTC
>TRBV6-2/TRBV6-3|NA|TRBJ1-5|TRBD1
CASSYWQGADQPQHF
TGTGCCAGCAGTTACTGGCAGGGGGCCGATCAGCCCCAGCATTTT
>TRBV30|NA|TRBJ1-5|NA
CAWQTGRNQPQHF
TGTGCCTGGCAGACAGGTCGCAATCAGCCCCAGCATTTT
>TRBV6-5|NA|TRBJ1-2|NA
CASSLGGNYGYTF
TGTGCCAGCAGTTTGGGGGGAAACTATGGCTACACCTTC
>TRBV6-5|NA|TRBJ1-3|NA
CATGQNSGNTIYF
TGTGCCACAGGACAGAACTCTGGAAACACCATATATTTT
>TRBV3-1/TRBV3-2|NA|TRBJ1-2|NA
CASSRPGYYGYTF
TGTGCCAGCAGCCGCCCGGGTTACTATGGCTACACCTTC
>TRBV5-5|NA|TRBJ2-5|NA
CASTSPAGGRAGETQYF
TGTGCCAGCACCTCCCCAGCCGGGGGCCGGGCTGGCGAGACCCAGTACTTC
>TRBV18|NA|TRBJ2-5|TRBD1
CASSAQGPFQETQYF
TGTGCCAGCTCAGCACAGGGGCCTTTCCAAGAGACCCAGTACTTC
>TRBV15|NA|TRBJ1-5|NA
CATSRVTGPLLTSNQPQHF
TGTGCCACCAGCAGAGTGACCGGTCCCCTCTTGACGAGCAATCAGCCCCAGCATTTT
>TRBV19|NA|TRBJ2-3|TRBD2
CASSSGGQGFTDTQYF
TGTGCCAGTAGCTCGGGGGGGCAGGGGTTCACAGATACGCAGTATTTT
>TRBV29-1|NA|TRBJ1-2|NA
CSVDGNYGYTF
TGCAGCGTTGATGGTAACTATGGCTACACCTTC
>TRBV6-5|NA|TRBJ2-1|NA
CASSYNAIIGNEQFF
TGTGCCAGCAGCTACAACGCGATAATCGGCAATGAGCAGTTCTTC
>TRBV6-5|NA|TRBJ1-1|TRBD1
CASRERQGAVNEAFF
TGTGCCAGCAGGGAGCGACAGGGGGCTGTTAATGAAGCTTTCTTT
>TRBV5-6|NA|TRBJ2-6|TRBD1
CASSLRTGVDGANVLTF
TGTGCCAGCAGCTTGCGGACAGGGGTAGATGGGGCCAACGTCCTGACTTTC
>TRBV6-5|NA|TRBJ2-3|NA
CASSLNEGKDTQYF
TGTGCCAGCAGTTTGAACGAGGGGAAAGATACGCAGTATTTT
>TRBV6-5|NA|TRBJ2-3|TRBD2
CASGHRGGADTQYF
TGTGCCAGCGGACATCGGGGGGGCGCAGATACGCAGTATTTT
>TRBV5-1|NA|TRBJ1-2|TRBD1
CASSAGQNYGYTF
TGCGCCAGCAGCGCGGGACAGAACTATGGCTACACCTTC
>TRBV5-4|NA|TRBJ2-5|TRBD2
CASSLAGLAGPQETQYF
TGTGCCAGCAGCTTGGCGGGACTAGCGGGGCCTCAAGAGACCCAGTACTTC
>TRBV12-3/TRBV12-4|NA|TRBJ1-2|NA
CASSPRGYGYTF
TGTGCCAGCAGTCCGCGAGGGTATGGCTACACCTTC
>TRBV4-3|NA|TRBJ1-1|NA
CASSQGRGSTEAFF
TGCGCCAGCAGCCAAGGTAGGGGCTCCACTGAAGCTTTCTTT
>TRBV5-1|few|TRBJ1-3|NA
CASSLGNSGNTIYF
TGCGCCAGCAGCTTGGGCAACTCTGGAAACACCATATATTTT
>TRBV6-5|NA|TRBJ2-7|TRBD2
CASSYSTSIYEQYF
TGTGCCAGCAGTTACTCGACTAGCATCTACGAGCAGTACTTC